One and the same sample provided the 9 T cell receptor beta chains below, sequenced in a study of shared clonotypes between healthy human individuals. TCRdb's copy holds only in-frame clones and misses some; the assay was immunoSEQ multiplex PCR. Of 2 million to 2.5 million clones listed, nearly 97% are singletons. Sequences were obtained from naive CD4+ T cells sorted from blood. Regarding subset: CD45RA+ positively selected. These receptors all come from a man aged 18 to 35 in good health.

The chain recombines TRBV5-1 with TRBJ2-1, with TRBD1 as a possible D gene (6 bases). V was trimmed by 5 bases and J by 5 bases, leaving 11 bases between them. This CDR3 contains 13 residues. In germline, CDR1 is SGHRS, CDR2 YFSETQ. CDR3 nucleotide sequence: TGCGCCAGCAGTCGGGACACAGACAATGAGCAGTTCTTC. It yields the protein CASSRDTDNEQFF.

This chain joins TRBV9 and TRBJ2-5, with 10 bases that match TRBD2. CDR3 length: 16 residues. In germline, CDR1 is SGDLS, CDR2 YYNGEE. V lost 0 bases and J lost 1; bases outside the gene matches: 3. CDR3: CASSVAASGGQETQYF. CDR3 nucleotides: TGTGCCAGCAGCGTAGCGGCTAGCGGGGGCCAAGAGACCCAGTACTTC. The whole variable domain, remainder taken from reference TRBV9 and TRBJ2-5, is DSGVTQTPKHLITATGQRVTLRCSPRSGDLSVYWYQQSLDQGLQFLIQYYNGEERAKGNILERFSAQQFPDLHSELNLSSLELGDSALYFCASSVAASGGQETQYFGPGTRLLVL.

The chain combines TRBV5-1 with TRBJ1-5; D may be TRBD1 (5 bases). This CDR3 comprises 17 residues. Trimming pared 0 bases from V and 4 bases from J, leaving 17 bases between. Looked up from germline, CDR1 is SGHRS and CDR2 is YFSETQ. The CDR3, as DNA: TGCGCCAGCAGCTTGGGTCCCCAGGGACCCTCAAATCAGCCCCAGCATTTT. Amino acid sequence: CASSLGPQGPSNQPQHF.

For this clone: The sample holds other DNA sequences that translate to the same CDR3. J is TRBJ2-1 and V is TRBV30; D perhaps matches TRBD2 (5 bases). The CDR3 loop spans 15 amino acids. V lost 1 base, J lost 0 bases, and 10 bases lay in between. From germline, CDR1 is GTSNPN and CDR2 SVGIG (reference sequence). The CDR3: CAWSGGLSSYNEQFF. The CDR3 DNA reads TGTGCCTGGAGTGGCGGGTTGAGCTCCTACAATGAGCAGTTCTTC.

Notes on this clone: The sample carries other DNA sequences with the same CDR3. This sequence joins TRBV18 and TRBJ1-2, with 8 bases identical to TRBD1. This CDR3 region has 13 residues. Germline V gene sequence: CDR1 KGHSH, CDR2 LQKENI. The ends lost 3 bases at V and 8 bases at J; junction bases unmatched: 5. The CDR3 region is CASSPGQGGGYTF. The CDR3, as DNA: TGTGCCAGCTCACCTGGACAGGGAGGAGGCTACACCTTC.

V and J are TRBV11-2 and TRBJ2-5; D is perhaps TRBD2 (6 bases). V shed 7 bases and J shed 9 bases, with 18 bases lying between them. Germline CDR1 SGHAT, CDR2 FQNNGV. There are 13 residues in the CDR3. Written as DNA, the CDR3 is TGTGCCAGCACCCCCGGGGGTTCGAGGGCCCAGTACTTC. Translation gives CASTPGGSRAQYF.

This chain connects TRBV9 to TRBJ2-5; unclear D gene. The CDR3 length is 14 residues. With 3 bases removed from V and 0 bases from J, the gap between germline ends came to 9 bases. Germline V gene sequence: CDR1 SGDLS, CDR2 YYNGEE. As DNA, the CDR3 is TGTGCCAGCAGCGCCGTTGGAGACCAAGAGACCCAGTACTTC. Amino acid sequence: CASSAVGDQETQYF.

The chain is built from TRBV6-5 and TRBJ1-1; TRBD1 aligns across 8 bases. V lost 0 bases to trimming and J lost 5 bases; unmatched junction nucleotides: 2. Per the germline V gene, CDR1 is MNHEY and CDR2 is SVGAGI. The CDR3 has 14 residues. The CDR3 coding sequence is TGTGCCAGCAGTTACTCGGACAGGGTTACTGAAGCTTTCTTT. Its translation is CASSYSDRVTEAFF.

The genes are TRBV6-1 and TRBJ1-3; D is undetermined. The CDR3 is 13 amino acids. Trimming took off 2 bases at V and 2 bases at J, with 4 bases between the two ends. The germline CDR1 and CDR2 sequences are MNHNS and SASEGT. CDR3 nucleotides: TGTGCCAGCAGTGAACAGCCTGGAAACACCATATATTTT. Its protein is CASSEQPGNTIYF.